This TCR beta chain stems from a study of blood T cell repertoires in COVID-19. Across the study: Samples came from the United States, Italy and Spain, spanning acute and convalescent COVID-19.

This table comes from immunoSEQ multiplex PCR, and its TCRdb copy is limited to in-frame clones, with some not included. Of over 150,000 clones listed, approximately 85% were seen once; the top ten hold 6% to 6.5%. There are 13 residues in the CDR3. Germline V CDR1 and CDR2: MNHEY, SVGAGI. The V segment lost 8 bases and the J segment 7 bases; nucleotides outside the gene matches: 8. Categorization into cohorts depended on clinical history that participants reported. Recovered status applied to Cohort 3 donors who had two consecutive negative PCRs. It also applied to those with clearance or with symptom resolution. In this sample, this clone turned up many times.

This sequence was found in a man aged 40-49 years who had recovered from COVID-19. The chain carries TRBV6-5 and TRBJ1-2; 9 bases match TRBD1. The sequenced sample consisted of PBMCs or T cells enriched from blood (not recorded which). The CDR3 bases are TGTGCCAGCTCAAACAGGGGGCTCGGTGGCTACACCTTC. The encoded protein is CASSNRGLGGYTF.